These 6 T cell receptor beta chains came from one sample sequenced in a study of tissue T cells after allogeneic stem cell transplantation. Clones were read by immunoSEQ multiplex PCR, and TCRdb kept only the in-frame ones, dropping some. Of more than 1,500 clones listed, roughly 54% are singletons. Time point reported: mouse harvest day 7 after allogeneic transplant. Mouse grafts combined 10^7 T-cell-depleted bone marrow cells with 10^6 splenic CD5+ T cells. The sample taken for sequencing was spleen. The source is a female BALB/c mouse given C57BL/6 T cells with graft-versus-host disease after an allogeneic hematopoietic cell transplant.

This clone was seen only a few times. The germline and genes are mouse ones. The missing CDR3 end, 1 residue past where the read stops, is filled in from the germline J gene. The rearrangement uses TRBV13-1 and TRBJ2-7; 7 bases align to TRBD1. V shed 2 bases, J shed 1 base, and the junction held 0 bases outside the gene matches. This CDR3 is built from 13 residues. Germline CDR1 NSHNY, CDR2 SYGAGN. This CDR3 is CASSEGQSYEQYF. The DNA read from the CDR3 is TGTGCCAGCAGTGAGGGACAGTCCTATGAACAGTAC.

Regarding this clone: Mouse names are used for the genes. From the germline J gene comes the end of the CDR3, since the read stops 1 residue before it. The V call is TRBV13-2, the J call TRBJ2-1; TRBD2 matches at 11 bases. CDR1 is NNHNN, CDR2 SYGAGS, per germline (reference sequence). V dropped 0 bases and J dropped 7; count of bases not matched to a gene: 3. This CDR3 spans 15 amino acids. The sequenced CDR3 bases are TGTGCCAGCGGTGATGACTGGGGGGGCGTGGCTGAGCAGTTC. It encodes CASGDDWGGVAEQF. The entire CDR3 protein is CASGDDWGGVAEQFF.

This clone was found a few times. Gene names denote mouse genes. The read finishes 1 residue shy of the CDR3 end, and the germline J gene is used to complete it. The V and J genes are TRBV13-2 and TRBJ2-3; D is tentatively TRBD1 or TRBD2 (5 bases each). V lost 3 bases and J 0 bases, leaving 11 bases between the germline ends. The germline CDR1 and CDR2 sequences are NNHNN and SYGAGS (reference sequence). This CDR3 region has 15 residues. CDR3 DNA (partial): TGTGCCAGCGGTGGGGGGACGGTTAGTGCAGAAACGCTGTAT. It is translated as CASGGGTVSAETLY. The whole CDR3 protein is CASGGGTVSAETLYF.

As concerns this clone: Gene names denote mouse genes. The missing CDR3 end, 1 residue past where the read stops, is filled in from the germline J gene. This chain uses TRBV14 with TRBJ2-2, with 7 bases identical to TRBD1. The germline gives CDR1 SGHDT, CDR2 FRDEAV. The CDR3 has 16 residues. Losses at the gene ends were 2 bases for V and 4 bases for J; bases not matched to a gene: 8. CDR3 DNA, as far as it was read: TGTGCCAGCAGTTTACAGGGGTTAAAAACCACCGGGCAGCTCTAC. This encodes CASSLQGLKTTGQLY. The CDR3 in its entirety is CASSLQGLKTTGQLYF.

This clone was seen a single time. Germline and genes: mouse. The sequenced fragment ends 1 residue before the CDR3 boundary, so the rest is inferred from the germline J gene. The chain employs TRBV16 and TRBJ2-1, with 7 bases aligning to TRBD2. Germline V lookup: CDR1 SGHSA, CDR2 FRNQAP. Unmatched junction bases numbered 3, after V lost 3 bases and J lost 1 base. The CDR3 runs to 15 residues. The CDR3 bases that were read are TGTGCAAGCAGCTTCCGGGGGGGGAACTATGCTGAGCAGTTC. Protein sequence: CASSFRGGNYAEQF. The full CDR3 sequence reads CASSFRGGNYAEQFF.

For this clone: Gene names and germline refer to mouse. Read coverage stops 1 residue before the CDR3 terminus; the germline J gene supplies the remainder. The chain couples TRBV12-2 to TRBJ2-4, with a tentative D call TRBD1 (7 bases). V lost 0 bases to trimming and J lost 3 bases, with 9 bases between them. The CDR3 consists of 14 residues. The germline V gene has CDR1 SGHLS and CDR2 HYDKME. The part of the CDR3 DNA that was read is TGTGCCAGCTCTCTCGAGGGGGCGCAAAACACCTTGTAC. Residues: CASSLEGAQNTLY. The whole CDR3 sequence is CASSLEGAQNTLYF.